Shown below are 23 T cell receptor beta chains from a single sample sequenced in a study of blood T cells in healthy people across ages. A second PCR of roughly 6 to 12 cycles used a sample-barcoded 5' primer and a J-beta primer mix. Each CDR3 protein is one row after TCRdb ran MiXCR on the 5' RACE reads. Of about 1.8 million distinct CDR3 sequences in the sample, approximately 50% were seen once. Sequenced: blood. These receptors were obtained from a woman between 40 and 55 years old in good health.

V gene TRBV20-1 combines with J gene TRBJ2-7; a weak D match, TRBD1 (5 bases). V was shortened by 5 bases and J by 3 bases, with 17 bases between the two germline ends. Germline assignment: CDR1 DFQATT and CDR2 SNEGSKA (reference sequence). The CDR3 is made up of 14 amino acids. CDR3 in amino acids: CSAEHQGRDYEQYF. The CDR3 nucleotides are TGCAGTGCTGAACATCAGGGCAGGGACTACGAGCAGTACTTC.

The chain has TRBV4-3 and TRBJ2-5, with D tentatively TRBD2 (7 bases). The CDR3 sequence is 14 residues long. Between the trimmed V and J ends, which lost 4 bases and 13 bases, there was a span of 22 bases. From germline, CDR1 is LGHNA and CDR2 YSLEER. The CDR3 nucleotides read TGCGCCAGCAGCCCCGCGGGGGCCAAAAACATTCGGTACTTC. It codes for CASSPAGAKNIRYF.

This clonotype has only a few counts. The chain couples TRBV5-1 to TRBJ2-5; D not resolved. Trimming left V 4 bases short and J 2 bases short, with 18 bases between. Germline CDR1 reads SGHRS; CDR2 reads YFSETQ. The CDR3 is made up of 16 amino acids. Written as DNA, the CDR3 is TGCGCCAGCAGCCCTCTTAGCAGGCAACTACAAGAGACCCAGTACTTC. Translation gives CASSPLSRQLQETQYF. Looking up the rest from reference TRBV5-1 and TRBJ2-5 gives the full variable domain: KAGVTQTPRYLIKTRGQQVTLSCSPISGHRSVSWYQQTPGQGLQFLFEYFSETQRNKGNFPGRFSGRQFSNSRSEMNVSTLELGDSALYLCASSPLSRQLQETQYFGPGTRLLVL.

The CDR3 region is CASSLTSGGVVDTQYF. CDR3 nucleotides: TGTGCCAGCAGTCTTACTAGCGGGGGGGTAGTAGATACGCAGTATTTT. The chain combines TRBV6-1 with TRBJ2-3; the match to TRBD2 covers 13 bases. V lost 5 bases and J lost 5; bases outside the gene matches: 7. This CDR3 has 16 residues. CDR1 and CDR2 (germline): MNHNS, SASEGT.

This clonotype was seen ten or more times. The chain employs TRBV4-2 and TRBJ2-5; a possible D gene is TRBD2 (6 bases). Per the germline V gene, CDR1 is LGHNA and CDR2 is YNFKEQ. Trimming shortened V by 4 bases and J by 1 base, and 10 bases separated the two germline ends. The CDR3 is 14 residues long. CDR3 nucleotide sequence: TGTGCCAGCAGCCGCGGGACTTCCCAAGAGACCCAGTACTTC. Translated: CASSRGTSQETQYF.

This clonotype was observed a handful of times. This chain connects TRBV20-1 to TRBJ2-7, with 7 bases that match TRBD2. The V gene's germline CDR1 is DFQATT and CDR2 SNEGSKA (reference sequence). CDR3 size: 15 residues. CDR3 sequence: CTTGLGGTATYEQYF. The DNA for the CDR3 is TGCACCACGGGGCTCGGGGGGACCGCCACCTACGAGCAGTACTTC.

V is TRBV20-1 and J is TRBJ2-7, with 7 bases fitting TRBD1. The CDR3 has 14 residues. Trimming took 5 bases from V and 0 from J; bases not matched to a gene: 7. CDR1 is DFQATT and CDR2 is SNEGSKA in the germline V gene (reference sequence). This CDR3 reads CSAQDRQSSYEQYF. DNA of the CDR3: TGCAGTGCTCAGGACAGGCAGAGCTCCTACGAGCAGTACTTC.

The genes are TRBV28 and TRBJ2-1, with TRBD2 matching 9 bases. CDR3 length: 16 residues. The V gene end was trimmed by 4 bases and the J gene end by 7 bases; junction bases not matched to a gene: 11. The germline CDR1 and CDR2 sequences are MDHEN and SYDVKM. The CDR3 loop is CASSSSLAGGTNEQFF. CDR3 DNA: TGTGCCAGCAGTTCCTCACTTGCGGGGGGGACGAATGAGCAGTTCTTC. Together with reference TRBV28 and TRBJ2-1, the CDR3 gives the full variable domain: DVKVTQSSRYLVKRTGEKVFLECVQDMDHENMFWYRQDPGLGLRLIYFSYDVKMKEKGDIPEGYSVSREKKERFSLILESASTNQTSMYLCASSSSLAGGTNEQFFGPGTRLTVL.

The chain has TRBV19 and TRBJ1-1; maybe TRBD1 (6 bases). Per the germline V gene, CDR1 is LNHDA and CDR2 is SQIVND (reference sequence). This CDR3 spans 14 amino acids. V lost 4 bases to trimming and J lost 4 bases, with 13 bases between them. CDR3 residues: CASSTTGGSTEAFF. In nucleotides, the CDR3 is TGTGCCAGTAGTACGACAGGTGGAAGCACTGAAGCTTTCTTT.

This clonotype has only a few counts. The rearrangement joins TRBV24-1 to TRBJ1-2, with 9 bases that match TRBD1. The junction had 5 bases not matched to a gene; V was cut back by 10 bases and J by 6 bases. The CDR3 contains 12 residues. Per the germline V gene, CDR1 is KGHDR and CDR2 is SFDVKD. This CDR3 reads CATQGAADGYTF. Written as DNA, the CDR3 is TGTGCCACACAGGGGGCAGCGGATGGCTACACCTTC.

The chain uses TRBV7-9 and TRBJ2-5; D call uncertain. The CDR3 contains 14 residues. V was pared by 5 bases and J by 5 bases, with 15 bases between. Germline V gene data show CDR1 as SEHNR and CDR2 as FQNEAQ (reference sequence). The CDR3, as DNA: TGTGCCAGCAGCCAACGGGCCCTTGAGGAGACCCAGTACTTC. Residues: CASSQRALEETQYF. Together with reference TRBV7-9 and TRBJ2-5, the CDR3 gives the full variable domain: DTGVSQNPRHKITKRGQNVTFRCDPISEHNRLYWYRQTLGQGPEFLTYFQNEAQLEKSRLLSDRFSAERPKGSFSTLEIQRTEQGDSAMYLCASSQRALEETQYFGPGTRLLVL.

The rearrangement joins TRBV20-1 to TRBJ2-7, with D possibly TRBD1 on 7 matching bases. Germline V gene sequence: CDR1 DFQATT, CDR2 SNEGSKA (reference sequence). Between the trimmed V and J ends, which lost 6 bases and 3 bases, there was a span of 18 bases. This CDR3 is 14 amino acids long. The CDR3 DNA reads TGCAGTGCGGGGAGGACAGGTGTATTCTACGAGCAGTACTTC. Translation: CSAGRTGVFYEQYF.

This clonotype came up a few times. V usage is TRBV15 and J usage is TRBJ2-1; 10 bases are shared with TRBD2. The CDR3 sequence is 17 residues long. CDR1 and CDR2 (germline): LNHNV, YYDKDF (reference sequence). V was pared by 1 base and J by 10 bases, with 13 bases of the junction left unmatched. The CDR3 here is CATSRGISLAGVEEQFF. CDR3 sequence (DNA): TGTGCCACCAGCAGAGGGATAAGCCTAGCGGGGGTTGAAGAGCAGTTCTTC.

This clonotype has just a few counts. The chain employs TRBV15 and TRBJ2-1; TRBD1 agrees at 7 bases. The CDR3 sequence is 13 residues long. Germline V CDR1 and CDR2: LNHNV, YYDKDF (reference sequence). J was trimmed by 8 bases and V by 6 bases; bases with no gene match: 7. CDR3 sequence: CATRTGEIDEQFF. CDR3 nucleotides: TGTGCCACCAGAACAGGGGAAATCGATGAGCAGTTCTTC.

The chain joins TRBV27 to TRBJ1-2, with a possible D match to TRBD1 (5 bases). There are 14 residues in the CDR3. Trimming pared 3 bases from V and 4 bases from J, leaving 12 bases between. Germline V CDR1 and CDR2: MNHEY, SMNVEV (reference sequence). As DNA, the CDR3 is TGTGCCAGCAGTTTCCTCGGGGCTAGCTATGGCTACACCTTC. Translating gives CASSFLGASYGYTF.

The V call is TRBV28, the J call TRBJ2-7, with D unclear. The CDR3 extends over 13 amino acids. Germline V gene data show CDR1 as MDHEN and CDR2 as SYDVKM. Trimming shortened V by 6 bases and J by 3 bases, and 12 bases separated the two germline ends. The CDR3 DNA reads TGTGCCAGCAGCGGCCAGGTGAACTACGAGCAGTACTTC. Translating it yields CASSGQVNYEQYF.

This clonotype was detected only a few times. The rearrangement uses TRBV6-2 or TRBV6-3 and TRBJ2-4; TRBD1 matches 8 bases. Gene TRBJ2-7 matches the end of the DNA better, so the J call may be wrong. CDR3 size: 15 residues. Germline lookup yields CDR1 MNHEY and CDR2 SVGEGT. Here the CDR3 reads CASSPNRDRRNEQYF. CDR3 DNA sequence: TGTGCCAGCAGTCCCAACCGGGACAGGCGTAACGAGCAGTACTTC.

The J gene is TRBJ2-1, the V gene TRBV28, with D unresolved. This CDR3 is built from 16 residues. Germline V lookup: CDR1 MDHEN, CDR2 SYDVKM. V was shortened by 9 bases and J by 6 bases, with 24 bases between the two germline ends. CDR3: CASSPTYTRNFNEQFF. Written as DNA, the CDR3 is TGTGCCAGTAGTCCCACATACACCCGGAACTTCAATGAGCAGTTCTTC.

V and J are TRBV6-2 or TRBV6-3 and TRBJ1-2, with a tentative D call TRBD1 (5 bases). V dropped 0 bases and J dropped 11 bases, with 19 bases sitting between them. The CDR3 length is 15 residues. CDR1 is MNHEY and CDR2 is SVGEGT in the germline V gene. The CDR3 coding sequence is TGTGCCAGCAGTTACTCCGCGGGGCAGGTCGTCGGTTACACCTTC. Amino acid sequence: CASSYSAGQVVGYTF.

This chain links TRBV6-1 with TRBJ1-4, with D possibly matching TRBD1 (5 bases). The CDR3 is 17 residues long. The V end lost 6 bases, the J end lost 0 bases, and 17 bases lay between the germline ends. The germline V gene encodes CDR1 MNHNS and CDR2 SASEGT. CDR3 sequence: CASRPRVRGTTNEKLFF. CDR3 nucleotide sequence: TGTGCCAGCAGACCACGGGTTCGGGGGACAACTAATGAAAAACTGTTTTTT.

The genes are TRBV20-1 and TRBJ2-1; TRBD2 agrees at 7 bases. V was clipped by 6 bases and J by 3 bases; unmatched bases: 17. This CDR3 has 17 residues. Germline V gene lookup returns CDR1 DFQATT and CDR2 SNEGSKA (reference sequence). The DNA for the CDR3 is TGCAGTGCCATCCCGCTCCTGACTAGCTGGGACTACAATGAGCAGTTCTTC. Encoded protein: CSAIPLLTSWDYNEQFF.

This clonotype was recorded only once. V is TRBV18 and J is TRBJ2-4; D is possibly TRBD2 (6 bases). CDR1 is KGHSH, CDR2 LQKENI, per germline. The CDR3 length is 14 residues. V lost 2 bases to trimming and J lost 8 bases, with 13 bases between them. CDR3 coding DNA: TGTGCCAGCTCACCAGCGGGGCAGCGGCACATTCAGTACTTC. Protein product: CASSPAGQRHIQYF.

The chain links TRBV9 to TRBJ2-1, with 8 bases lining up with TRBD2. The CDR3 length is 16 residues. Germline loops: CDR1 SGDLS, CDR2 YYNGEE. V lost 3 bases to trimming and J lost 7 bases; unmatched junction nucleotides: 12. The CDR3 is CASSATSVLIGNEQFF. CDR3 sequence (DNA): TGTGCCAGCAGCGCGACTAGCGTATTAATAGGGAATGAGCAGTTCTTC.